This TCR beta chain derives from a study of cytotoxic CD8 clonotypes in ibrutinib-treated CLL. Study context: The authors obtained response samples at a median of around 12 months of treatment, range 6 to 36.

CDR3 length equals 18 residues. The V gene's germline CDR1 is SGHVS and CDR2 FNYEAQ. V lost 5 bases and J lost 0; bases outside the gene matches: 13. Produced via immunoSEQ multiplex PCR; TCRdb's table is partial and in-frame only. This table has fewer than 400,000 clones, 67% appearing once. Sample: PBMCs, taken after 36 months of ibrutinib treatment. The chain joins TRBV7-6 to TRBJ2-7; TRBD2 aligns across 10 bases. The TCR was taken from a human donor with chronic lymphocytic leukemia. The CDR3 DNA reads TGTGCCAGCAGCCCTAGATGGGAAGTAGCGGGAGGCTCCTACGAGCAGTACTTC. This encodes CASSPRWEVAGGSYEQYF.